This TCR beta chain was retrieved from a study of CD8 T cells in Susac syndrome. The CDR3 consists of 14 residues. Per the germline V gene, CDR1 is SQVTM and CDR2 is ANQGSEA. V was cut by 4 bases and J by 0 bases, with 10 bases left in between. The RNA, about 0.5 to 1 ug, was put through reverse transcription using random hexamers. TCRdb used MiXCR to reprocess the immunoSEQ multiplex PCR reads, holding one entry per CDR3 protein. The sample includes about 250,000 distinct CDR3 sequences, roughly 95% of them seen just once. In blood CD8+ and CD4+ T cells, TCR beta underwent sequencing. While CD8+ and CD4+ T cells were isolated negatively, TEMRA cells were enriched by FACS.

This chain connects TRBV29-1 to TRBJ1-5; D is uncertain. Sequencing input: CD4+ T cells from PBMCs. This TCR was recovered from a human donor with multiple sclerosis. CDR3 protein: CSVGERFSNQPQHF. In DNA form, the CDR3 reads TGCAGCGTTGGAGAGAGGTTTAGCAATCAGCCCCAGCATTTT.